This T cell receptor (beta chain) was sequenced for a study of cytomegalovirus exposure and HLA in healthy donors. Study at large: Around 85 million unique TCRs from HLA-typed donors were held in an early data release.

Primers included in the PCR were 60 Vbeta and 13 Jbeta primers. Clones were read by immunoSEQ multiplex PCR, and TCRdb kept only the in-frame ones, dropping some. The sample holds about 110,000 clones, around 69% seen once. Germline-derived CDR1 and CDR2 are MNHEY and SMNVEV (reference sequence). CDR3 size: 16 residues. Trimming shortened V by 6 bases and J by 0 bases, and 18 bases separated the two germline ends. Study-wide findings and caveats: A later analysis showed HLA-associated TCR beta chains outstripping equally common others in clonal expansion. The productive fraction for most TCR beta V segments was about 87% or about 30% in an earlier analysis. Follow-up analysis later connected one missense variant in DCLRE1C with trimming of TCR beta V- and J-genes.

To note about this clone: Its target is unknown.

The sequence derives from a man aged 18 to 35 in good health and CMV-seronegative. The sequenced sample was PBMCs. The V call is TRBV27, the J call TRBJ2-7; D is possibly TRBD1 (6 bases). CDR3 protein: CASSNGRDISSYEQYF. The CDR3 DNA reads TGTGCCAGCAGCAACGGCCGGGACATAAGCTCCTACGAGCAGTACTTC.